A selection of T cell receptor beta chains follows, all from one sample in a study of CD8 T cells in ankylosing spondylitis. TCRdb reprocessed the 5' RACE reads via MiXCR and lists one record per CDR3 protein. The top ten hold 6.5% to 7% of the sample, which has hundreds of thousands of distinct CDR3 sequences, 7.5% to 9% seen once. The sequenced sample consisted of blood, either unsorted or a sorted T cell fraction (not recorded which). Source of these receptors: a male donor with ankylosing spondylitis or in good health (not recorded which). The CDR3 runs from the conserved cysteine through the conserved F or W. The D gene is left open where the match is weak. Rows may omit the clone size; those that give it use once, few, many or a size class.

cdr3_nt: TGTGCCAGCAGTTTCGGGGGAATCACTGAAGCTTTCTTT; cdr3_aa: CASSFGGITEAFF; v_call: TRBV12-3/TRBV12-4; d_call: -; clone_size: many; j_call: TRBJ1-1
cdr3_nt: TGTGCCAGCAGCTTAGCCCACGGGGCTGGAAACACCATATATTTT; cdr3_aa: CASSLAHGAGNTIYF; v_call: TRBV11-3; d_call: -; clone_size: many; j_call: TRBJ1-3
cdr3_nt: TGTGCCAGTAGTACCCCGGGGGGAGATACGCAGTATTTT; cdr3_aa: CASSTPGGDTQYF; v_call: TRBV19; d_call: TRBD2; clone_size: -; j_call: TRBJ2-3
cdr3_nt: TGTGCCAGCAGCTTGACAGGGATAGGGGGGCCCAATCAGCCCCAGCATTTT; cdr3_aa: CASSLTGIGGPNQPQHF; v_call: TRBV7-8; d_call: TRBD1; clone_size: many; j_call: TRBJ1-5
cdr3_nt: TGTGCCAGCAGTAAGGAGACAGGGGGCGCCCAGACCCAGTACTTC; cdr3_aa: CASSKETGGAQTQYF; v_call: TRBV2; d_call: TRBD1; clone_size: many; j_call: TRBJ2-5
cdr3_nt: TGTGCCAGCAGCTTATACGGGGGGCCATCTAACTATGGCTACACCTTC; cdr3_aa: CASSLYGGPSNYGYTF; v_call: TRBV7-2; d_call: -; clone_size: few; j_call: TRBJ1-2
cdr3_nt: TGTGCCAGCAGCCTATCCCAGGGTGGAAACACCATATATTTT; cdr3_aa: CASSLSQGGNTIYF; v_call: TRBV7-2; d_call: -; clone_size: few; j_call: TRBJ1-3
cdr3_nt: TGCGCCAGCAGCCAAGAGCCAAGGAACACTGAAGCTTTCTTT; cdr3_aa: CASSQEPRNTEAFF; v_call: TRBV4-3; d_call: -; clone_size: many; j_call: TRBJ1-1
cdr3_nt: TGCAGTGCTAGGGCCGGGGGGGGAAGGCAAGAGACCCAGTACTTC; cdr3_aa: CSARAGGGRQETQYF; v_call: TRBV20-1; d_call: TRBD2; clone_size: many; j_call: TRBJ2-5
cdr3_nt: TGCGCCAGCAGCCCCCAACCGCTCGACACTGAAGCTTTCTTT; cdr3_aa: CASSPQPLDTEAFF; v_call: TRBV5-1; d_call: -; clone_size: -; j_call: TRBJ1-1
cdr3_nt: TGTGCCAGCAGTTTCGGGCATTCAGAGACCCAGTACTTC; cdr3_aa: CASSFGHSETQYF; v_call: TRBV12-3/TRBV12-4; d_call: -; clone_size: many; j_call: TRBJ2-5
cdr3_nt: TGTGCCAGCAGCCTCAGCCAGGGGGCAACAGATACGCAGTATTTT; cdr3_aa: CASSLSQGATDTQYF; v_call: TRBV7-2; d_call: TRBD1; clone_size: -; j_call: TRBJ2-3
cdr3_nt: TGTGCCAGCAGCCAAGATTGGGACAGGGGGCACCATGGCTACACCTTC; cdr3_aa: CASSQDWDRGHHGYTF; v_call: TRBV3-1; d_call: TRBD1; clone_size: many; j_call: TRBJ1-2
cdr3_nt: TGTGCCAGCAGGGGGGGGAACGGAAACACCATATATTTT; cdr3_aa: CASRGGNGNTIYF; v_call: TRBV12-3/TRBV12-4; d_call: -; clone_size: many; j_call: TRBJ1-3
cdr3_nt: TGTGCCAGTAGTGTAACGAGCGGGAGGGCCTACAATGAGCAGTTCTTC; cdr3_aa: CASSVTSGRAYNEQFF; v_call: TRBV19; d_call: TRBD2; clone_size: many; j_call: TRBJ2-1
cdr3_nt: TGCAGCGTTGAAGATATAAGGGGGCCGGGGTTGCACACCGGGGAGCTGTTTTTT; cdr3_aa: CSVEDIRGPGLHTGELFF; v_call: TRBV29-1; d_call: TRBD1; clone_size: many; j_call: TRBJ2-2
cdr3_nt: TGTGCCAGCAGCTTAGAATTTGGAGGGCCCGGGGAGCTGTTTTTT; cdr3_aa: CASSLEFGGPGELFF; v_call: TRBV7-9; d_call: -; clone_size: many; j_call: TRBJ2-2
cdr3_nt: TGTGCCAGCAGCCCCCCCGGACAGGGAAGGAAAAACATTCAGTACTTC; cdr3_aa: CASSPPGQGRKNIQYF; v_call: TRBV7-2; d_call: TRBD1; clone_size: -; j_call: TRBJ2-4
cdr3_nt: TGTGCCTGGACTCCTCCCCCAGCGAACTCCTACAATGAGCAGTTCTTC; cdr3_aa: CAWTPPPANSYNEQFF; v_call: TRBV30; d_call: -; clone_size: many; j_call: TRBJ2-1
cdr3_nt: TGTGCCAGCAGTTTAGCGCTGGGGAGGTTGGCAGATACGCAGTATTTT; cdr3_aa: CASSLALGRLADTQYF; v_call: TRBV12-3/TRBV12-4; d_call: -; clone_size: many; j_call: TRBJ2-3
cdr3_nt: TGCGCCAGCAGCTCGGGGACAGGGCTAATGAACACTGAAGCTTTCTTT; cdr3_aa: CASSSGTGLMNTEAFF; v_call: TRBV5-1; d_call: TRBD1; clone_size: many; j_call: TRBJ1-1
cdr3_nt: TGTGCCAGCAGCTCGGAAGACGGCACAGATACGCAGTATTTT; cdr3_aa: CASSSEDGTDTQYF; v_call: TRBV7-9; d_call: -; clone_size: many; j_call: TRBJ2-3
cdr3_nt: TGCGCCAGCAGCCCGGGACTAGCGGGGGGGCGCACAGATACGCAGTATTTT; cdr3_aa: CASSPGLAGGRTDTQYF; v_call: TRBV5-1; d_call: TRBD2; clone_size: many; j_call: TRBJ2-3
cdr3_nt: TGTGCCAGCCGCTTGTCGGGGAGAAGCTCCTACAATGAGCAGTTCTTC; cdr3_aa: CASRLSGRSSYNEQFF; v_call: TRBV12-3/TRBV12-4; d_call: -; clone_size: many; j_call: TRBJ2-1
cdr3_nt: TGTGCCAGCAGCTTTAGCGGTGCCCGGGGGAACACTGAAGCTTTCTTT; cdr3_aa: CASSFSGARGNTEAFF; v_call: TRBV7-9; d_call: -; clone_size: -; j_call: TRBJ1-1
cdr3_nt: TGCAGTGCTAGAGTTTTGACCGAATTGGGAACTGAAGCTTTCTTT; cdr3_aa: CSARVLTELGTEAFF; v_call: TRBV20-1; d_call: -; clone_size: many; j_call: TRBJ1-1
cdr3_nt: TGCAGTGCTAGAGAGGGGATCTCCTACGAGCAGTACTTC; cdr3_aa: CSAREGISYEQYF; v_call: TRBV20-1; d_call: -; clone_size: many; j_call: TRBJ2-7
cdr3_nt: TGTGCCAGCAGTTACGCCGGCCCCTACGAGCAGTACTTC; cdr3_aa: CASSYAGPYEQYF; v_call: TRBV6-2/TRBV6-3; d_call: -; clone_size: many; j_call: TRBJ2-7
cdr3_nt: TGTGCCAGCAGCTCCCGGGACAGGGTTCCTGAGCAGTTCTTC; cdr3_aa: CASSSRDRVPEQFF; v_call: TRBV5-5; d_call: TRBD1; clone_size: many; j_call: TRBJ2-1
cdr3_nt: TGTGCCAGCAGCGTAATAGGACAGGGAGGAGATACGCAGTATTTT; cdr3_aa: CASSVIGQGGDTQYF; v_call: TRBV9; d_call: TRBD1; clone_size: -; j_call: TRBJ2-3
cdr3_nt: TGCGCCAGCAGCCCCGCACCTTTAAATGAGCAGTTCTTC; cdr3_aa: CASSPAPLNEQFF; v_call: TRBV5-1; d_call: -; clone_size: many; j_call: TRBJ2-1
cdr3_nt: TGTGCCAGCAGTTACAGCCCGGCGAACACTGAAGCTTTCTTT; cdr3_aa: CASSYSPANTEAFF; v_call: TRBV6-5; d_call: -; clone_size: many; j_call: TRBJ1-1
cdr3_nt: TGCGCCAGCAGCCAAGAACAGACCACCGGTCGCTTCTTT; cdr3_aa: CASSQEQTTGRFF; v_call: TRBV4-3; d_call: -; clone_size: many; j_call: TRBJ1-1
cdr3_nt: TGTGCCAGCAGTCCTAGCGACCCTTGGCAGTTCTTC; cdr3_aa: CASSPSDPWQFF; v_call: TRBV12-3/TRBV12-4; d_call: -; clone_size: many; j_call: TRBJ2-1
cdr3_nt: TGTGCCAGCAGCACCCGAAGAGGTCCCTCGTTCCGATCATACGAGCAGTACTTC; cdr3_aa: CASSTRRGPSFRSYEQYF; v_call: TRBV7-8; d_call: -; clone_size: many; j_call: TRBJ2-7
cdr3_nt: TGTGCCTGGAGTGGGGATAGCAATCAGCCCCAGCATTTT; cdr3_aa: CAWSGDSNQPQHF; v_call: TRBV30; d_call: -; clone_size: many; j_call: TRBJ1-5
cdr3_nt: TGCAGCGGGACTTTCTACAATGAGCAGTTCTTC; cdr3_aa: CSGTFYNEQFF; v_call: TRBV29-1; d_call: -; clone_size: many; j_call: TRBJ2-1
cdr3_nt: TGTGCCATGGGCCCCGGGACAGGCCACTACGAGCAGTACTTC; cdr3_aa: CAMGPGTGHYEQYF; v_call: TRBV5-6; d_call: TRBD1; clone_size: -; j_call: TRBJ2-7
cdr3_nt: TGTGCCAGCAGCCAAGAGGAATGGTGGGACACCGGGGAGCTGTTTTTT; cdr3_aa: CASSQEEWWDTGELFF; v_call: TRBV3-1; d_call: -; clone_size: many; j_call: TRBJ2-2
cdr3_nt: TGCAGTGCTTGCCGGGCCCTCGAAGCCCAGCATTTT; cdr3_aa: CSACRALEAQHF; v_call: TRBV20-1; d_call: -; clone_size: many; j_call: TRBJ1-5
cdr3_nt: TGTGCCAGCAGCATCGGACAGTTCCAAGAGACCCAGTACTTC; cdr3_aa: CASSIGQFQETQYF; v_call: TRBV5-6; d_call: -; clone_size: many; j_call: TRBJ2-5
cdr3_nt: TGTGCCACCCGGGAACCGCGACAGGGGGCTTACTATGGCTACACCTTC; cdr3_aa: CATREPRQGAYYGYTF; v_call: TRBV12-3/TRBV12-4; d_call: TRBD1; clone_size: many; j_call: TRBJ1-2
cdr3_nt: TGCAGTGCTCCGGACAGTTTGAACACCGGGGAGCTGTTTTTT; cdr3_aa: CSAPDSLNTGELFF; v_call: TRBV20-1; d_call: -; clone_size: -; j_call: TRBJ2-2
cdr3_nt: TGCAGTGCTAGAGTGGGGGGGCAGCGGCACACTGAAGCTTTCTTT; cdr3_aa: CSARVGGQRHTEAFF; v_call: TRBV20-1; d_call: -; clone_size: many; j_call: TRBJ1-1
cdr3_nt: TGTGCCAGCAGTGCTGGAGAGACCCAGTACTTC; cdr3_aa: CASSAGETQYF; v_call: TRBV12-3/TRBV12-4; d_call: -; clone_size: -; j_call: TRBJ2-5
cdr3_nt: TGTGCCAGTCTACTAGCGGGAGGGCCGAACGAGCAGTACTTC; cdr3_aa: CASLLAGGPNEQYF; v_call: TRBV12-3/TRBV12-4; d_call: TRBD2; clone_size: many; j_call: TRBJ2-7
cdr3_nt: TGTGCCAGTAGTCCCACGATGGGTCGGACTGAAGCTTTCTTT; cdr3_aa: CASSPTMGRTEAFF; v_call: TRBV19; d_call: -; clone_size: many; j_call: TRBJ1-1
cdr3_nt: TGTGCCAGCAGCCTTGGACAGCCCGGAGAGACCCAGTACTTC; cdr3_aa: CASSLGQPGETQYF; v_call: TRBV5-6; d_call: -; clone_size: -; j_call: TRBJ2-5
cdr3_nt: TGTGCCAGCAGCCAAGATGTGGGGCATGACACTGAAGCTTTCTTT; cdr3_aa: CASSQDVGHDTEAFF; v_call: TRBV14; d_call: -; clone_size: many; j_call: TRBJ1-1
cdr3_nt: TGTGCCAGCAACACCTACACCGGGGAGCTGTTTTTT; cdr3_aa: CASNTYTGELFF; v_call: TRBV2; d_call: -; clone_size: few; j_call: TRBJ2-2
cdr3_nt: TGTGCCAGCACCCCAGGGGGCAGTGAGCAGTTCTTC; cdr3_aa: CASTPGGSEQFF; v_call: TRBV12-3/TRBV12-4; d_call: TRBD1; clone_size: many; j_call: TRBJ2-1
cdr3_nt: TGCAGTGCAAGGACGGATAGCAATCAGCCCCAGCATTTT; cdr3_aa: CSARTDSNQPQHF; v_call: TRBV20-1; d_call: -; clone_size: many; j_call: TRBJ1-5
cdr3_nt: TGTGCCAGCAGCCTCGACGCGGCGTACAATGAGCAGTTCTTC; cdr3_aa: CASSLDAAYNEQFF; v_call: TRBV5-5; d_call: -; clone_size: -; j_call: TRBJ2-1
cdr3_nt: TGTGCCAGCAGTGAGGGCGAGGGTACGCAGTATTTT; cdr3_aa: CASSEGEGTQYF; v_call: TRBV6-4; d_call: -; clone_size: many; j_call: TRBJ2-3
cdr3_nt: TGCAGTGCTAGAGATGGCTCGACCCGCAGGAGGATGTACGAGCAGTACTTC; cdr3_aa: CSARDGSTRRRMYEQYF; v_call: TRBV20-1; d_call: -; clone_size: -; j_call: TRBJ2-7
cdr3_nt: TGTGCCAGCAGTGAAGCGCGGACTAGAGACGAGCAGTACTTC; cdr3_aa: CASSEARTRDEQYF; v_call: TRBV2; d_call: TRBD2; clone_size: many; j_call: TRBJ2-7
cdr3_nt: TGTGCCAGCAGCTTGAGTGACTGGGCCGGGGAGCTGTTTTTT; cdr3_aa: CASSLSDWAGELFF; v_call: TRBV5-5; d_call: -; clone_size: -; j_call: TRBJ2-2